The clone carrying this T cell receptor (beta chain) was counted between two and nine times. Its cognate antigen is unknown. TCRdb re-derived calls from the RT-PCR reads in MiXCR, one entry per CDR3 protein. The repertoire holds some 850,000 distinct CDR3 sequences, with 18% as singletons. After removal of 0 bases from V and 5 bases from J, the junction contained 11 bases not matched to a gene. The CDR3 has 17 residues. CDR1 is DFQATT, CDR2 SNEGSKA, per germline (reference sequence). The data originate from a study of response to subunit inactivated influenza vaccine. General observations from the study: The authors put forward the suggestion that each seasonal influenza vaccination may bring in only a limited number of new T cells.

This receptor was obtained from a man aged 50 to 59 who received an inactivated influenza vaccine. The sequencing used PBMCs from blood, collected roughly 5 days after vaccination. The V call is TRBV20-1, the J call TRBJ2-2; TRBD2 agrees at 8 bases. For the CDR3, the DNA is TGCAGTGCTAGAGATGGTGCCGGCGGGAGGTATACCGGGGAGCTGTTTTTT. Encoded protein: CSARDGAGGRYTGELFF.